The 28 T cell receptor beta chains below were found in one sample sequenced in a study of regulatory T cells in long-lasting Graves disease. Time point: newly diagnosed GD, antithyroid drugs for less than 3 months. PBMC RNA served as the TCR library source. Sequencing libraries for TCR beta were prepared with iRepertoire HTBI primers and Arm-PCR of CDR3 regions. TCRdb redid the calling of the multiplex PCR reads with MiXCR, one entry per CDR3 protein. Among roughly 380,000 distinct CDR3 sequences listed, around 16% were seen once. Here the sequenced sample was peripheral blood mononuclear cells (PBMCs), taken at new diagnosis, from a patient treated with antithyroid drugs. All receptors derive from a female donor with Graves disease.

The chain links TRBV13 to TRBJ2-6; D uncertain. The CDR3 runs to 18 residues. With 2 bases removed from V and 2 bases from J, the gap between germline ends came to 16 bases. Germline V gives CDR1 PRHDT, CDR2 FYEKMQ (reference sequence). CDR3: CASSLPLVHETGANVLTF. The CDR3 bases are TGTGCCAGCAGCTTACCCCTTGTCCACGAGACTGGGGCCAACGTCCTGACTTTC.

This clonotype was seen many times. CDR3 sequence: CASSDRDQPQHF. CDR3 DNA sequence: TGTGCCAGCTCGGACAGGGATCAGCCCCAGCATTTT. J is TRBJ1-5 and V is TRBV18; 8 nucleotides align to TRBD1. The V segment lost 6 bases and the J segment 5 bases; nucleotides outside the gene matches: 0. The V gene's germline CDR1 is KGHSH and CDR2 LQKENI. This CDR3 is built from 12 residues.

This clonotype was observed many times. The rearrangement links TRBV28 to TRBJ2-1; the match to TRBD1 covers 8 bases. CDR1 MDHEN and CDR2 SYDVKM come from the germline V gene. CDR3 length: 15 residues. With 1 base clipped from V and 7 bases from J, the junction kept 6 bases outside the gene matches. CDR3 DNA: TGTGCCAGCAGTTTATATGGACAGGGCTCGAATGAGCAGTTCTTC. Its translation: CASSLYGQGSNEQFF.

This clonotype was detected many times. The chain is built from TRBV19 and TRBJ1-1; a possible D gene is TRBD1 (5 bases). Germline V CDR1 and CDR2: LNHDA, SQIVND (reference sequence). The CDR3 extends over 11 amino acids. V was clipped by 5 bases and J by 7 bases, with 8 bases between them. As DNA, the CDR3 is TGTGCCAGTAGTGCCGGGGGTGAAGCTTTCTTT. Translated, it gives CASSAGGEAFF.

There are many counts of this clonotype. The gene calls are TRBV2 and TRBJ1-2; 7 bases map to TRBD1. CDR1 is SNHLY and CDR2 is FYNNEI in the germline V gene. This CDR3 region has 15 residues. The trim removed 4 bases at V and 1 base at J, leaving 6 bases unmatched. As DNA, the CDR3 is TGTGCCAGCAGTGGTGGGACAGCAAGTAACTATGGCTACACCTTC. Its translation: CASSGGTASNYGYTF.

This clonotype occurred a few times. The chain is built from TRBV12-3 or TRBV12-4 and TRBJ2-1; tentatively, D is TRBD1 (6 bases). The CDR3 is 12 amino acids. Trimming shortened V by 5 bases and J by 10 bases, and 12 bases separated the two germline ends. The CDR3 sequence: CASSPTGYEQFF. DNA for the CDR3: TGTGCCAGCAGTCCCACAGGGTACGAGCAGTTCTTC.

In its sample, this clonotype was seen a few times. It may be a read error: a sequence one base away is much more abundant. The conserved phenylalanine or tryptophan is not found at the CDR3 terminus, so this likely reflects a read error. The DNA of the CDR3 is TGTGCCAGCAGCCAAGGATGGACCTACAACAATGAGCAGTTCCTC. This translates into CASSQGWTYNNEQFL. V is TRBV3-1 and J is TRBJ2-1; no clear D. The germline V gene has CDR1 LGHDT and CDR2 YNNKEL (reference sequence). With 1 base removed from V and 5 bases from J, the gap between germline ends came to 12 bases. The CDR3 runs 15 residues.

V gene TRBV20-1 combines with J gene TRBJ1-2; D is ambiguous. The CDR3 is made up of 14 amino acids. Between the trimmed V and J ends, which lost 4 bases and 2 bases, there was a span of 14 bases. Germline V CDR1 and CDR2: DFQATT, SNEGSKA (reference sequence). Here the CDR3 reads CSATGPNTNYGYTF. The CDR3 nucleotides read TGCAGTGCTACAGGACCGAATACCAACTATGGCTACACCTTC.

The genes are TRBV5-1 and TRBJ2-2; D may match TRBD1 or TRBD2 (5 bases each). Germline CDR1 reads SGHRS; CDR2 reads YFSETQ. Trimming left V 1 base short and J 4 bases short, with 11 bases between. CDR3 length: 15 amino acids. CDR3 region: CASSLSGTGTGELFF. CDR3 nucleotide sequence: TGCGCCAGCAGCTTGTCCGGGACGGGCACCGGGGAGCTGTTTTTT.

This clonotype was counted between two and nine times. The chain combines TRBV6-4 with TRBJ2-1, with 9 bases fitting TRBD2. The CDR3 consists of 14 residues. The J segment lost 6 bases and the V segment lost 7 bases, leaving 7 bases of the junction unmatched. Per the germline V gene, CDR1 is MRHNA and CDR2 is SNTAGT. This chain's CDR3 is CASKRAGGCNEQFF. CDR3 DNA sequence: TGTGCCAGCAAGCGAGCGGGGGGTTGCAATGAGCAGTTCTTC.

Remarks on this clonotype: This could be a read error, since a much larger clone is one nucleotide away. This chain uses TRBV2 with TRBJ1-1; the D gene is possibly TRBD1 (6 bases). The CDR3 covers 14 residues. Germline loops: CDR1 SNHLY, CDR2 FYNNEI. The CDR3 DNA reads as TGTGCCAGCAGTGTGACGGGGGCGTACACTGAAGTTTTCTTT. Protein sequence: CASSVTGAYTEVFF.

This clonotype was found many times. The chain recombines TRBV5-1 with TRBJ2-5; D gene ambiguous. Per the germline V gene, CDR1 is SGHRS and CDR2 is YFSETQ. The CDR3 has 15 residues. Trimming left V 4 bases short and J 0 bases short, with 13 bases between. The DNA of the CDR3 is TGCGCCAGCAGCCACGAAGACGGCCACCAAGAGACCCAGTACTTC. Translating gives CASSHEDGHQETQYF.

This clonotype was seen ten or more times. This chain uses TRBV12-5 with TRBJ1-2; unclear D gene. This CDR3 has 15 residues. V was trimmed by 1 base and J by 1 base, leaving 10 bases between them. Germline V gene sequence: CDR1 LGHNT, CDR2 FRNRAP. Written as DNA, the CDR3 is TGTGCTAGTGGTTTGGCCTCAACGGATAACTATGGCTACACCTTC. Translating it yields CASGLASTDNYGYTF.

This clonotype was seen a handful of times. The chain employs TRBV4-1 and TRBJ1-5, with 8 nucleotides matching TRBD1. This CDR3 has 17 residues. Germline V gene sequence: CDR1 MGHRA, CDR2 YSYEKL. With 1 base clipped from V and 5 bases from J, the junction kept 10 bases outside the gene matches. CDR3 sequence (DNA): TGCGCCAGCAGCCAAGTATGGACAGGGTACCGCCATCAGCCCCAGCATTTT. Translating gives CASSQVWTGYRHQPQHF.

Points on this clonotype: This sequence may be a read error, since a much larger clone differs from it by one base. This chain connects TRBV20-1 to TRBJ2-1; D call uncertain. This CDR3 contains 13 residues. CDR1 and CDR2 from the germline V gene are DFQATT and SNEGSKA (reference sequence). The CDR3 protein is CSASWQLYDEQFF. CDR3 nucleotide sequence: TGCAGTGCTAGTTGGCAGCTCTACGATGAGCAGTTCTTC.

V gene TRBV19 combines with J gene TRBJ1-1; D is unresolved. V lost 3 bases, J lost 0 bases, and 8 bases lay in between. The CDR3 is 14 residues long. Germline V lookup: CDR1 LNHDA, CDR2 SQIVND (reference sequence). The CDR3 DNA is TGTGCCAGTAGTATTGGGAACATGAACACTGAAGCTTTCTTT. This encodes CASSIGNMNTEAFF. The whole variable domain, remainder taken from reference TRBV19 and TRBJ1-1, is DGGITQSPKYLFRKEGQNVTLSCEQNLNHDAMYWYRQDPGQGLRLIYYSQIVNDFQKGDIAEGYSVSREKKESFPLTVTSAQKNPTAFYLCASSIGNMNTEAFFGQGTRLTVV.

This clonotype was counted at least ten times. The gene calls are TRBV7-3 and TRBJ2-3; D ambiguous. The CDR3 is 12 amino acids. CDR1 SGHTA and CDR2 FQGTGA come from the germline V gene. V lost 4 bases to trimming and J lost 6 bases, with 8 bases between them. In DNA form, the CDR3 reads TGTGCCAGCAGCTCCACTGGCGATACGCAGTATTTT. Amino acid sequence: CASSSTGDTQYF.

There are a few counts of this clonotype. This chain connects TRBV27 to TRBJ2-3; D remains ambiguous. V was shortened by 2 bases and J by 0 bases, with 9 bases between the two germline ends. Per the germline V gene, CDR1 is MNHEY and CDR2 is SMNVEV (reference sequence). This CDR3 spans 15 amino acids. The CDR3 loop reads CASSLIATSTDTQYF. The CDR3 DNA follows: TGTGCCAGCAGTTTAATAGCCACTAGCACAGATACGCAGTATTTT.

This clonotype appeared many times. This chain uses TRBV9 with TRBJ1-1; D is possibly TRBD1 (5 bases). The V gene lost 1 base and the J gene lost 5 bases, with 9 bases spanning the gap. The CDR3 extends over 13 amino acids. Germline loops: CDR1 SGDLS, CDR2 YYNGEE. For the CDR3, the DNA is TGTGCCAGCAGCGTATTCGAGGGGACTGAAGCTTTCTTT. Its protein product is CASSVFEGTEAFF. Supplemented by reference TRBV9 and TRBJ1-1, the full variable domain reads DSGVTQTPKHLITATGQRVTLRCSPRSGDLSVYWYQQSLDQGLQFLIQYYNGEERAKGNILERFSAQQFPDLHSELNLSSLELGDSALYFCASSVFEGTEAFFGQGTRLTVV.

The sample holds many counts of this clonotype. The chain uses TRBV14 and TRBJ2-3; 13 positions match TRBD2. Per germline, CDR1 SGHDN and CDR2 FVKESK. Trimming cost V 0 bases and J 3 bases; bases outside gene matches: 15. This CDR3 is 21 amino acids long. The CDR3 here is CASSQDMGLAGPAPCTDTQYF. The CDR3 nucleotides are TGTGCCAGCAGCCAAGATATGGGACTAGCGGGACCGGCCCCCTGTACAGATACGCAGTATTTT.

In its sample, this clonotype was seen many times. V and J are TRBV7-9 and TRBJ2-1; 9 positions match TRBD1. The ends lost 1 base at V and 4 bases at J; junction bases unmatched: 5. CDR3 length: 16 residues. CDR1 SEHNR and CDR2 FQNEAQ come from the germline V gene (reference sequence). Written as DNA, the CDR3 is TGTGCCAGCAGCTTAGATATAGGACAGGGGTACAATGAGCAGTTCTTC. Its protein is CASSLDIGQGYNEQFF.

This clonotype appeared many times. J is TRBJ1-2 and V is TRBV24-1, with 9 bases fitting TRBD1. The CDR3 is 15 residues long. V shed 3 bases, J shed 8 bases, and the junction held 9 bases outside the gene matches. CDR1 and CDR2 (germline): KGHDR, SFDVKD. The CDR3 region is CATSDPQDRGSGYTF. Written as DNA, the CDR3 is TGTGCCACCAGTGATCCCCAGGACAGGGGAAGCGGCTACACCTTC.

This clonotype was recorded at least ten times. The DNA for the CDR3 is TGCAGTGCCTCAACCCCCGGGACAGGGGGAACAGATACGCAGTATTTT. Translation: CSASTPGTGGTDTQYF. The chain employs TRBV20-1 and TRBJ2-3; 11 nucleotides line up with TRBD1. The CDR3 has 16 amino acids. V shed 6 bases, J shed 3 bases, and the junction held 11 bases outside the gene matches. Germline V lookup: CDR1 DFQATT, CDR2 SNEGSKA (reference sequence).

V usage is TRBV6-1 and J usage is TRBJ2-7; 8 nucleotides align to TRBD2. CDR1 is MNHNS, CDR2 SASEGT, per germline. There are 15 residues in the CDR3. The V and J ends lost 6 bases and 1 base, in that order; junction bases with no gene match: 8. CDR3 sequence (DNA): TGTGCCAGCAGCCCCCGGGGCGGGAGGTCCTACGAGCAGTACTTC. This sequence encodes CASSPRGGRSYEQYF.

This clonotype occurred many times. J is TRBJ1-1 and V is TRBV4-1; D gene ambiguous. Trimming removed 4 bases from V and 5 bases from J, with 14 bases in between. The CDR3 contains 14 residues. Germline V lookup: CDR1 MGHRA, CDR2 YSYEKL. CDR3 coding DNA: TGCGCCAGCAGCCCACTTGGATGGAGAACTGAAGCTTTCTTT. This translates into CASSPLGWRTEAFF.

This clonotype was counted at least ten times. The chain carries TRBV27 and TRBJ1-2, with 9 bases that match TRBD1. This CDR3 is built from 14 residues. Germline assignment: CDR1 MNHEY and CDR2 SMNVEV (reference sequence). Trimming removed 4 bases from V and 6 bases from J; junction bases left unmatched: 6. The CDR3 loop reads CASSSPGTGNGYTF. The CDR3 nucleotides read TGTGCCAGCAGTTCCCCCGGGACAGGGAATGGCTACACCTTC.

Remarks on this clonotype: This may stem from a read error, because a much larger clone lies one nucleotide away. The genes are TRBV24-1 and TRBJ2-3; D ambiguous. This CDR3 is 13 amino acids long. In germline, CDR1 is KGHDR, CDR2 SFDVKD. The DNA for the CDR3 is TGTGCCACCAGTGATTTTGGTGACACTGAAGCTTCCTTT. This codes for CATSDFGDTEASF.

This clonotype was counted between two and nine times. The CDR3 DNA reads TGTGCCAGCAGCCCCAGTTTAAGCGGGCTCTACGAGCAGTACTTC. Encoded protein: CASSPSLSGLYEQYF. The J gene is TRBJ2-7, the V gene TRBV7-2; possible D gene TRBD2, 6 bases. The CDR3 has 15 residues. CDR1 is SGHTA and CDR2 is FQGNSA in the germline V gene. The V gene lost 5 bases and the J gene lost 3 bases, with 17 bases spanning the gap.